A few counts support the clone carrying this TCR beta chain. The sample belongs to a study of blood T cell repertoires in COVID-19. Original data processing: Reference gene primer amplification gave nucleated cell count estimates. The data were produced by immunoSEQ multiplex PCR, yet TCRdb's version contains in-frame clones alone and is incomplete. V and J calls and clone size are those listed in that table; D and trimming were worked out from the DNA. The sample has over 50,000 clones; around 87% are singletons. This receptor was identified in a man aged 60 to 75 with acute or convalescent COVID-19. The sequenced sample consisted of peripheral blood.

CDR3 nucleotides: TGTGCCAGCACTTTTTCAGGGAATTCACCCCTCCACTTT. This codes for CASTFSGNSPLHF. V is TRBV6-5 and J is TRBJ1-6; tentatively, D is TRBD1 (5 bases). V was shortened by 7 bases and J by 7 bases, with 11 bases between the two germline ends. Germline CDR1 reads MNHEY; CDR2 reads SVGAGI. The length of the CDR3 is 13 residues.